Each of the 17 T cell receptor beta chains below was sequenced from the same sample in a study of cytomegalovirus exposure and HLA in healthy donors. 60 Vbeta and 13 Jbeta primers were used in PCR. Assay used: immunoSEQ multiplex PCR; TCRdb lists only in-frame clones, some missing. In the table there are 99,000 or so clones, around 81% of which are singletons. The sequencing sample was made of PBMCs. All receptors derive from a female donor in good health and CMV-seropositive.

CDR3 coding DNA: TGTGCCAGCAGCCAGGACAGGGTTTCTGGAAAACTGTTTTTT. It encodes CASSQDRVSGKLFF. The J gene is TRBJ1-4, the V gene TRBV14; the match to TRBD1 covers 8 bases. This CDR3 has 14 amino acids. V gave up 3 bases and J gave up 10 bases; unmatched junction bases: 7. The V gene's germline CDR1 is SGHDN and CDR2 FVKESK. The full variable domain, in which reference TRBV14 and TRBJ1-4 provide the parts outside the CDR3, is EAGVTQFPSHSVIEKGQTVTLRCDPISGHDNLYWYRRVMGKEIKFLLHFVKESKQDESGMPNNRFLAERTGGTYSTLKVQPAELEDSGVYFCASSQDRVSGKLFFGSGTQLSVL.

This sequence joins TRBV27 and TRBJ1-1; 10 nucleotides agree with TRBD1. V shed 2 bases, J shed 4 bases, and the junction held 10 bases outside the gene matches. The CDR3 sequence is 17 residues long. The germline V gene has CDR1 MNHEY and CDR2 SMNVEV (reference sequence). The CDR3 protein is CASSLLGQGGLSTEAFF. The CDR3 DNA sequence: TGTGCCAGCAGTTTACTCGGACAGGGGGGTTTAAGCACTGAAGCTTTCTTT.

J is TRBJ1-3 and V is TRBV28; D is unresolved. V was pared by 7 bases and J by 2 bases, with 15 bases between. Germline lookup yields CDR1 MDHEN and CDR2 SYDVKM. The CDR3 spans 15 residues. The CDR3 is CASNLGSVTGNTIYF. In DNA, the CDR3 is TGTGCCAGCAACTTAGGGAGTGTAACTGGAAACACCATATATTTT.

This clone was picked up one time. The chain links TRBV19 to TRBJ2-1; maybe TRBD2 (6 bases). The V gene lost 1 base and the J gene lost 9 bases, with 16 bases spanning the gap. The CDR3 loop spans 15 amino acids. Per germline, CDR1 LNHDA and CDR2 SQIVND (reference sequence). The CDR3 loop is CASSIVGGAPSEQFF. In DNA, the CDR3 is TGTGCCAGTAGTATAGTTGGCGGGGCCCCGAGTGAGCAGTTCTTC.

CDR3 sequence (DNA): TGTGCCAGCAGCGTACATCAGGGCGGCTATAATTCACCCCTCCACTTT. The encoded protein is CASSVHQGGYNSPLHF. The chain recombines TRBV9 with TRBJ1-6; maybe TRBD1 (5 bases). With 1 base removed from V and 3 bases from J, the gap between germline ends came to 11 bases. Germline V gene data show CDR1 as SGDLS and CDR2 as YYNGEE. The CDR3 consists of 16 residues.

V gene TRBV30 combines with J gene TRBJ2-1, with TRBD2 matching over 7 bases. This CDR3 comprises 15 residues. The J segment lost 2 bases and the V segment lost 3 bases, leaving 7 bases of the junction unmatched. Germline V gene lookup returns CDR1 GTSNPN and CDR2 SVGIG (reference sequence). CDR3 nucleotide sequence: TGTGCCTGGAGGGAAGTGGGAGGGACCTACAATGAGCAGTTCTTC. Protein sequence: CAWREVGGTYNEQFF.

CDR3 sequence reads: CASSYSESGGNEQFF. CDR3 DNA: TGTGCCAGCAGTTACTCGGAGAGTGGAGGCAATGAGCAGTTCTTC. The chain is built from TRBV6-5 and TRBJ2-1; a weak D match, TRBD2 (5 bases). The germline CDR1 and CDR2 sequences are MNHEY and SVGAGI. The germline V and J ends were trimmed by 0 bases and 6 bases, with 12 bases remaining between them. CDR3 length: 15 amino acids.

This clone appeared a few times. Here the CDR3 reads CASSFRDRVNPGNSPLHF. CDR3 nucleotides: TGTGCCAGCAGCTTTCGGGACAGGGTAAATCCAGGGAATTCACCCCTCCACTTT. The chain combines TRBV5-5 with TRBJ1-6, with TRBD1 matching over 9 bases. The CDR3 consists of 18 residues. The germline CDR1 and CDR2 sequences are SGHKS and YYEKEE (reference sequence). V was clipped by 2 bases and J by 7 bases; unmatched bases: 13.

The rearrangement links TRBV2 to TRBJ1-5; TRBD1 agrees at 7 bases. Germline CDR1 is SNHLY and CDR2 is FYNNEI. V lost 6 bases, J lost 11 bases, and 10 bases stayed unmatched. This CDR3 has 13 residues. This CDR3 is CASRRAGGMAQHF. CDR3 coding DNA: TGTGCCAGCAGACGCGCAGGGGGTATGGCCCAGCATTTT.

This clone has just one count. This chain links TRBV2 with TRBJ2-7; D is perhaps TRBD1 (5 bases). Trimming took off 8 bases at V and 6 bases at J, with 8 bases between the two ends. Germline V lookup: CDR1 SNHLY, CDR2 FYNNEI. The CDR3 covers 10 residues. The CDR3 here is CASHQGEQYF. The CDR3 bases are TGTGCCAGCCATCAGGGCGAGCAGTACTTC.

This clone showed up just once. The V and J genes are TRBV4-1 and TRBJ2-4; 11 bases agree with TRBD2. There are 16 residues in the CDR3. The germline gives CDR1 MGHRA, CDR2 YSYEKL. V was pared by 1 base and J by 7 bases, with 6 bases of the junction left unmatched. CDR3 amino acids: CASSQGGTSGSNIQYF. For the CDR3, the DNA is TGCGCCAGCAGCCAAGGGGGTACTAGCGGGAGTAACATTCAGTACTTC.

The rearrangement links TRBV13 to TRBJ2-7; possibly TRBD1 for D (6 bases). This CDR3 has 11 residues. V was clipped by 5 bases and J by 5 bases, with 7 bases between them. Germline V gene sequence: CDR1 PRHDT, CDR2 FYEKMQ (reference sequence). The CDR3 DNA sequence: TGTGCCAGCAGCCCAGGGGACGAGCAGTACTTC. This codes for CASSPGDEQYF.

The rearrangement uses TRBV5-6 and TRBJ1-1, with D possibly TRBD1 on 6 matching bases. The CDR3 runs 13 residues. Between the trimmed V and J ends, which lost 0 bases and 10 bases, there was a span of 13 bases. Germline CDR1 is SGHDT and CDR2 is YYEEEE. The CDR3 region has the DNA TGTGCCAGCAGCTTGGGTCAGGGGAGAAGAGCTTTCTTT. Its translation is CASSLGQGRRAFF.

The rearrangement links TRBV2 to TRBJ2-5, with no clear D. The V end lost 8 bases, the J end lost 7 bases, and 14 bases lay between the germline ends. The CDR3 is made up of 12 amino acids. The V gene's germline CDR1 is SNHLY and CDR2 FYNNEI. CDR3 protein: CASSTDPRTQYF. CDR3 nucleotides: TGTGCCAGCTCAACAGACCCTCGGACCCAGTACTTC.

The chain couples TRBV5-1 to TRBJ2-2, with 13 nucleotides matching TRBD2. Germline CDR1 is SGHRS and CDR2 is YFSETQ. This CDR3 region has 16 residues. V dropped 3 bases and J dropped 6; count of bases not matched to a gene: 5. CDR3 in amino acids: CASSSGLAGEAGELFF. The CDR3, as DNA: TGCGCCAGCAGCTCCGGACTAGCGGGAGAGGCCGGGGAGCTGTTTTTT.

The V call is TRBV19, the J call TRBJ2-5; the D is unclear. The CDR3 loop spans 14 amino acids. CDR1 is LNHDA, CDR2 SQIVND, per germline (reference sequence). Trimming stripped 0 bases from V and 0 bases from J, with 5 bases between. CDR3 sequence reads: CASSIDPYQETQYF. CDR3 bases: TGTGCCAGTAGTATAGACCCGTACCAAGAGACCCAGTACTTC.

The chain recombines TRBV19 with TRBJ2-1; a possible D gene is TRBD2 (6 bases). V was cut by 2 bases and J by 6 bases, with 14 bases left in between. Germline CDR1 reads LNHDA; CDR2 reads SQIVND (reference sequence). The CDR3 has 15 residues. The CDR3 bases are TGTGCCAGTAGTATAAGGCCCCGGAGGGCCAATGAGCAGTTCTTC. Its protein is CASSIRPRRANEQFF.